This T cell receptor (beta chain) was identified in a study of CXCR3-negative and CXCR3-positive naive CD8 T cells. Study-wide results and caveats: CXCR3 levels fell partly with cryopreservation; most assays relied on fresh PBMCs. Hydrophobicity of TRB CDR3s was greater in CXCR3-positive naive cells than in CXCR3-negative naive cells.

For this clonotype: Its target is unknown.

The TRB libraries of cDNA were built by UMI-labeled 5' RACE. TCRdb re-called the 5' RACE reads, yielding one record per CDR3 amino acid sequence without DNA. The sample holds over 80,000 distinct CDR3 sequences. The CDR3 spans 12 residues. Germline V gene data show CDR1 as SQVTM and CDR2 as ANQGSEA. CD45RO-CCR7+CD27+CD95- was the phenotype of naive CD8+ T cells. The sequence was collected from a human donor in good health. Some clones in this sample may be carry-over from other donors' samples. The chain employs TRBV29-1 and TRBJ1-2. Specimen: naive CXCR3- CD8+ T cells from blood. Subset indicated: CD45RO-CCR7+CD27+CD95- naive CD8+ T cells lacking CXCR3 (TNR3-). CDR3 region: CSAEGLNYGYTF.